This T cell receptor beta chain was found in a study of shared clonotypes between healthy human individuals. Naive CD8 isolation took CD45RO-negative cells positively selected for CCR7 and excluded terminally differentiated effector memory CD45RA+ cells. This CDR3 is 12 amino acids long. The V end lost 5 bases, the J end lost 9 bases, and 11 bases lay between the germline ends. The germline V gene has CDR1 MNHNY and CDR2 SVGAGI (reference sequence). This clone showed up just a few times. Only in-frame clones appear in the TCRdb table, and some are missing; sequencing was by immunoSEQ multiplex PCR. The data show roughly 2.1 million clones, about 93% seen once.

The TCR originated in a man aged 18-30 years in good health. Some clones in this sample may be carry-over from other donors' samples. Sequencing input: naive CD8+ T cells from PBMCs. The gene calls are TRBV6-6 and TRBJ2-1, with D unresolved. The CDR3 DNA follows: TGTGCCAGCAGTACGCTAAGGGTTGAGCAGTTCTTC. The encoded protein is CASSTLRVEQFF.